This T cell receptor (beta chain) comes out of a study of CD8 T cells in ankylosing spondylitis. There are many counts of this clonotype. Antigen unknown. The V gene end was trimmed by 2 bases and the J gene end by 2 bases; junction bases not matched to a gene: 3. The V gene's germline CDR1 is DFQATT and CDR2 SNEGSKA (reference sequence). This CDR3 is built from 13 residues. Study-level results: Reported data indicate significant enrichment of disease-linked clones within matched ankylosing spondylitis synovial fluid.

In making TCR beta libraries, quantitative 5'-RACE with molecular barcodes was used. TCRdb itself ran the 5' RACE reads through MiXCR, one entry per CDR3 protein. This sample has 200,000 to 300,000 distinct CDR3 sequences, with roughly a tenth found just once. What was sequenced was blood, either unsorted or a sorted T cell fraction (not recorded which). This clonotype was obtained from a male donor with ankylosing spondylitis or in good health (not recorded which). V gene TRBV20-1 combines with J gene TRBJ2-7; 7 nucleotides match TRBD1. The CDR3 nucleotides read TGCAGTGCTAGACGCCAGGGGGCCTACGAGCAGTACTTC. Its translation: CSARRQGAYEQYF.